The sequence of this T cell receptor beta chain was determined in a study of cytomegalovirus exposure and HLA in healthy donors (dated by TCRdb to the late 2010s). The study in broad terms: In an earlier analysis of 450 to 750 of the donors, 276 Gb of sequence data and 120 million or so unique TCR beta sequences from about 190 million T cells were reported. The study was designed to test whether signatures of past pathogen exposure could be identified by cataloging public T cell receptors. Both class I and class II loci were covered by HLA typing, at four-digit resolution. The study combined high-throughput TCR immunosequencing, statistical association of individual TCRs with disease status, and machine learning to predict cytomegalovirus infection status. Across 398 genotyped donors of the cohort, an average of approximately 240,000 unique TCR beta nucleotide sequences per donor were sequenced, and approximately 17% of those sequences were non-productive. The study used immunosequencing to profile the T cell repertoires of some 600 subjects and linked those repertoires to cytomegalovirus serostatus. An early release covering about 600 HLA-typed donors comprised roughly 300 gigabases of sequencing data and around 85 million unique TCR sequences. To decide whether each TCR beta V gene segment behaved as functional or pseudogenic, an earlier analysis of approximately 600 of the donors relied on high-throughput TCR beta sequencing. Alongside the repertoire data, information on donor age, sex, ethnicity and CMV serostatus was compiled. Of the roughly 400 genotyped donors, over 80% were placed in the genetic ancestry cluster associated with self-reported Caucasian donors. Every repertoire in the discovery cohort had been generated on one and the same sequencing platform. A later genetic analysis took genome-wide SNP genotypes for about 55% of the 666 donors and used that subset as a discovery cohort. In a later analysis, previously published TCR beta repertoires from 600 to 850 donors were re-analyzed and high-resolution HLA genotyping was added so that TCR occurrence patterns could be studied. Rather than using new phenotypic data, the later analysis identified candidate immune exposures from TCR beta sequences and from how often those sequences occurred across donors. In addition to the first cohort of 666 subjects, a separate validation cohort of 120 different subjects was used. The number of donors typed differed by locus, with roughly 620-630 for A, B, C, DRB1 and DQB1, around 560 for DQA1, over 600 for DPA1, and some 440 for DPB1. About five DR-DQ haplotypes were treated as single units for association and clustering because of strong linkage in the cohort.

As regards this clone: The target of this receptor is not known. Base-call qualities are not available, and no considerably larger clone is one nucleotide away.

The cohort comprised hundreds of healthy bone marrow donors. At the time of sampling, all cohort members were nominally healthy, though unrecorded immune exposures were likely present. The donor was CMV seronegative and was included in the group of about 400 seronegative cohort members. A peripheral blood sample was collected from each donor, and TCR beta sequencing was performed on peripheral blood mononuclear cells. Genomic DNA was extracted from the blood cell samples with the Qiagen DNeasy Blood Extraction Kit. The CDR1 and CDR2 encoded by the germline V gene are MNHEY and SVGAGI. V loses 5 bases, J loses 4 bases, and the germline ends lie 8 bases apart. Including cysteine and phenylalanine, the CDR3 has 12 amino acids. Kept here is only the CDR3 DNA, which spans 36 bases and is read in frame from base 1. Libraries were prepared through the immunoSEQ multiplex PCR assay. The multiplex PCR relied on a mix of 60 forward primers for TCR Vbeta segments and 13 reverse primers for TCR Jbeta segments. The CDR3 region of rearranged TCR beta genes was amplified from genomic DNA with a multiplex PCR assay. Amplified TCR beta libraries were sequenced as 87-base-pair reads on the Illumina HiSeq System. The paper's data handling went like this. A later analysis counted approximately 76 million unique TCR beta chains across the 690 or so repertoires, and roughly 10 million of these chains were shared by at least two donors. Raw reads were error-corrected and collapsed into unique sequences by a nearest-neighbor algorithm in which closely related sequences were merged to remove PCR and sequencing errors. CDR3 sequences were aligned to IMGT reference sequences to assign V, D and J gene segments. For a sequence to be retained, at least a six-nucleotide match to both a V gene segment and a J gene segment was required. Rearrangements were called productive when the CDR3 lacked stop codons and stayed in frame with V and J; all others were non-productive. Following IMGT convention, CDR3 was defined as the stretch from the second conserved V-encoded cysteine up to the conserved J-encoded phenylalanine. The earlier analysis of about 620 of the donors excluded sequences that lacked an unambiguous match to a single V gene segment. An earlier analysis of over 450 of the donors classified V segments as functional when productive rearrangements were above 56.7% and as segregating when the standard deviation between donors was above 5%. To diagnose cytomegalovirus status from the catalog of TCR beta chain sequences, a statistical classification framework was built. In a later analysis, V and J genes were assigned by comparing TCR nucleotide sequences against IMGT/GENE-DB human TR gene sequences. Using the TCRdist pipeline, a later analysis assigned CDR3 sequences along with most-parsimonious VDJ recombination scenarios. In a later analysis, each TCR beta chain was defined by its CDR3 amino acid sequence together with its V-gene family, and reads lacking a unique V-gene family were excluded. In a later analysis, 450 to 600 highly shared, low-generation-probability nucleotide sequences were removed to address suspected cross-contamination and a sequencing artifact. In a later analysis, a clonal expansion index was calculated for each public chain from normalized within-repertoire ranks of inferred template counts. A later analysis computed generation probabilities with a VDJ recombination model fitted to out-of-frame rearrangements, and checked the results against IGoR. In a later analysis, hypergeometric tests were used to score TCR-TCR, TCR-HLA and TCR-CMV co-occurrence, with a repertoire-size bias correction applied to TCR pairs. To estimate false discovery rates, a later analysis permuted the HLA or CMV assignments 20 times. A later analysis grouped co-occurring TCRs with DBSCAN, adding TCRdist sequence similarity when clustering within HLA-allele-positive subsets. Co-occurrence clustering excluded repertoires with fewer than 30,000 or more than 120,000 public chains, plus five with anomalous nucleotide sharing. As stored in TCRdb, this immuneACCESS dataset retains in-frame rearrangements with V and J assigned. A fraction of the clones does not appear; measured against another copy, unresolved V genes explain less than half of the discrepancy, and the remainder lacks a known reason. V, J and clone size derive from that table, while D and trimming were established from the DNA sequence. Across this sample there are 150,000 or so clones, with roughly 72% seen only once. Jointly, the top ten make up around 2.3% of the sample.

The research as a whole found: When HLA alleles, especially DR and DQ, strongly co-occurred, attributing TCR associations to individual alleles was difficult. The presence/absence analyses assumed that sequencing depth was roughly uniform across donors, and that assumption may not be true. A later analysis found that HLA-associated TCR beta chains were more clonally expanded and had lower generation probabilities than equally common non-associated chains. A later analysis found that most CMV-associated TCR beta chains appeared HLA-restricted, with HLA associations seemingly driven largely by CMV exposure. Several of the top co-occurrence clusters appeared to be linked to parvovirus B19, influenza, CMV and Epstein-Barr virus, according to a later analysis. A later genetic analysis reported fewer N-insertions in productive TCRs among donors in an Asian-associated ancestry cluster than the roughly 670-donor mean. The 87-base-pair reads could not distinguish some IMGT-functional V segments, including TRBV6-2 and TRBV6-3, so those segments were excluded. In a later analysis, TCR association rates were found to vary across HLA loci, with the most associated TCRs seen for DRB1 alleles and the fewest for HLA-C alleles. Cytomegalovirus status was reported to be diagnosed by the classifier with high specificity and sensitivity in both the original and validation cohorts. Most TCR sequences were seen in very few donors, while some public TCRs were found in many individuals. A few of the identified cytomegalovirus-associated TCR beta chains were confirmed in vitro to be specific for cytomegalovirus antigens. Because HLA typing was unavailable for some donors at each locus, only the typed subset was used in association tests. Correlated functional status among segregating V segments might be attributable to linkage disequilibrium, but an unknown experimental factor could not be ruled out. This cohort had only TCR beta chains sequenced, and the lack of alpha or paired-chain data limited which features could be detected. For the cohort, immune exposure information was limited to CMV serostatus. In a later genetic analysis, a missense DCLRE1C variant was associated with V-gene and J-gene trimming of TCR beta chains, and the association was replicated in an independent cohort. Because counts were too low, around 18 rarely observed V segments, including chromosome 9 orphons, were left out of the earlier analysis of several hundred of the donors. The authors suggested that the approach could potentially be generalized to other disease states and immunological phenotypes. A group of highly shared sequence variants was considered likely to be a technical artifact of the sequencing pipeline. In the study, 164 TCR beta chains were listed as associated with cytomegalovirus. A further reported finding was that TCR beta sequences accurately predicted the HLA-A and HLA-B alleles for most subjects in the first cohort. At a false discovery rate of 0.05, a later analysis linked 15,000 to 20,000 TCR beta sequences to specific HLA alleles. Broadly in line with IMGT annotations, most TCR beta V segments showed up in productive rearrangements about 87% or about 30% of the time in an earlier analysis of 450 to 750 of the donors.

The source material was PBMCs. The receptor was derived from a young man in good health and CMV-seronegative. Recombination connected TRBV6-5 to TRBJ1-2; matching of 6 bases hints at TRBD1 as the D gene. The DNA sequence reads TGTGCCAGCAGTAACAGGGCCTATGGCTACACCTTC. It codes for CASSNRAYGYTF.